Below, 25 T cell receptor beta chains from the same sample are listed, as sequenced in a study of immune cell composition in non-small cell lung cancer. Libraries were prepared by immunoSEQ multiplex PCR; TCRdb keeps only in-frame clonotypes and omits some of them. The data show more than 1,200 clones, roughly 80% seen once. Sequencing was carried out using lung tumor tissue. All receptors derive from a human donor with non-small cell lung cancer.

V and J are TRBV6-5 and TRBJ1-2, with D uncertain. Trimming shortened V by 0 bases and J by 7 bases, and 15 bases separated the two germline ends. The V gene's germline CDR1 is MNHEY and CDR2 SVGAGI. This CDR3 spans 15 amino acids. The CDR3 DNA sequence: TGTGCCAGCAGTTACTCGTCTGATAACTATTCTGGCTACACCTTC. Its translation: CASSYSSDNYSGYTF.

This chain links TRBV7-3 with TRBJ2-3; possible D gene TRBD1, 5 bases. Trimming left V 1 base short and J 4 bases short, with 12 bases between. The germline CDR1 and CDR2 sequences are SGHTA and FQGTGA. The CDR3 contains 15 residues. The CDR3 here is CASSLNGQTPDTQYF. DNA of the CDR3: TGTGCCAGCAGCTTAAACGGACAAACCCCAGATACGCAGTATTTT.

About this clone itself: A junction boundary mismatches the germline segment, possibly from a read error. The CDR3: CASSTGLADLEVVF. The CDR3 DNA follows: TGCGCCAGCAGCACGGGACTAGCAGACCTCGAAGTAGTCTTC. The gene calls are TRBV5-1 and TRBJ2-7; 9 bases are shared with TRBD2. The CDR3 is made up of 14 amino acids. CDR1 SGHRS and CDR2 YFSETQ come from the germline V gene.

This chain joins TRBV9 and TRBJ2-5; TRBD2 matches 9 bases. The V segment lost 4 bases and the J segment 5 bases; nucleotides outside the gene matches: 12. CDR1 and CDR2 from the germline V gene are SGDLS and YYNGEE. The CDR3 runs to 16 residues. CDR3: CASSPAGGRAAETQYF. Written as DNA, the CDR3 is TGTGCCAGCAGCCCCGCTGGCGGGAGGGCCGCTGAGACCCAGTACTTC.

This clone has more than one count but fewer than ten. This rearrangement joins TRBV7-2 to TRBJ2-7; a possible D gene is TRBD1 (6 bases). V was cut by 5 bases and J by 3 bases, with 17 bases left in between. CDR1 SGHTA and CDR2 FQGNSA come from the germline V gene. The CDR3 is 15 amino acids. In nucleotides, the CDR3 is TGTGCCAGCAGCCCAGCAGGCAGGGGTGTCTACGAGCAGTACTTC. It is translated as CASSPAGRGVYEQYF. The complete variable domain, with remaining parts taken from reference TRBV7-2 and TRBJ2-7, reads GAGVSQSPSNKVTEKGKDVELRCDPISGHTALYWYRQSLGQGLEFLIYFQGNSAPDKSGLPSDRFSAERTGGSVSTLTIQRTQQEDSAVYLCASSPAGRGVYEQYFGPGTRLTVT.

In its sample, this clone is large. The V and J genes are TRBV5-4 and TRBJ2-7, with D possibly matching TRBD1 (6 bases). Germline V gene lookup returns CDR1 SGHNT and CDR2 YYREEE (reference sequence). Trimming left V 4 bases short and J 7 bases short, with 15 bases between. This CDR3 contains 13 residues. CDR3 sequence reads: CASSGRGLLEQYF. The CDR3 DNA follows: TGTGCCAGCAGCGGCAGGGGTTTGTTGGAGCAGTACTTC.

The rearrangement links TRBV7-2 to TRBJ2-3; D is perhaps TRBD2 (5 bases). Trimming shortened V by 8 bases and J by 3 bases, and 15 bases separated the two germline ends. This CDR3 contains 14 residues. Germline V gene sequence: CDR1 SGHTA, CDR2 FQGNSA. CDR3: CASDGGQSTDTQYF. In nucleotides, the CDR3 is TGTGCCAGCGATGGAGGTCAGTCTACAGATACGCAGTATTTT.

The DNA of the CDR3 is TGTGCCTGGAGCCGACAGGGGGAGGGTGAAAAACTGTTTTTT. As protein: CAWSRQGEGEKLFF. This rearrangement joins TRBV30 to TRBJ1-4; 9 positions match TRBD1. CDR3 length equals 14 residues. V lost 3 bases and J lost 7; bases outside the gene matches: 6. Germline V gene data show CDR1 as GTSNPN and CDR2 as SVGIG (reference sequence).

J is TRBJ1-2 and V is TRBV11-3; D possibly corresponds to TRBD1 (6 bases). The CDR3 consists of 13 residues. V lost 5 bases, J lost 5 bases, and 12 bases lay in between. CDR1 is SGHNT and CDR2 is YENEEA in the germline V gene. The CDR3 DNA reads as TGTGCCAGCAGCCCCGCAGGGGAATATGGCTACACCTTC. It specifies CASSPAGEYGYTF.

The rearrangement uses TRBV15 and TRBJ2-2; unclear D gene. From germline, CDR1 is LNHNV and CDR2 YYDKDF (reference sequence). The CDR3 loop spans 15 amino acids. With 0 bases removed from V and 5 bases from J, the gap between germline ends came to 10 bases. The CDR3 DNA reads as TGTGCCACCAGCAGAGATAGACTCCCAACCGGGGAGCTGTTTTTT. This translates into CATSRDRLPTGELFF.

The rearrangement links TRBV5-8 to TRBJ2-3; 9 bases agree with TRBD2. The V and J ends lost 4 bases and 2 bases, in that order; junction bases with no gene match: 11. The CDR3 is 17 residues long. Germline assignment: CDR1 SGHTS and CDR2 YDEGEE. The DNA for the CDR3 is TGTGCCAGCAGCCCCTCCGGGACTAGCCTAGCCACAGATACGCAGTATTTT. Translated: CASSPSGTSLATDTQYF.

V usage is TRBV28 and J usage is TRBJ1-1; 7 positions agree with TRBD1. The CDR3 loop spans 14 amino acids. Germline V gene lookup returns CDR1 MDHEN and CDR2 SYDVKM. Trimming cost V 6 bases and J 0 bases; bases outside gene matches: 4. This chain's CDR3 is CASSLTGLNTEAFF. CDR3 coding DNA: TGTGCCAGCAGCCTGACAGGGCTGAACACTGAAGCTTTCTTT.

The rearrangement joins TRBV27 to TRBJ1-1; D is perhaps TRBD1 (5 bases). The CDR3 covers 15 residues. Between the trimmed V and J ends, which lost 5 bases and 4 bases, there was a span of 17 bases. The germline CDR1 and CDR2 sequences are MNHEY and SMNVEV (reference sequence). The CDR3 loop is CASSPFRGSGTEAFF. The CDR3 DNA sequence: TGTGCCAGCAGTCCCTTTAGGGGCAGTGGCACTGAAGCTTTCTTT.

Remarks on this clone: At one end the junction does not follow the germline gene, possibly because of a read error. The gene calls are TRBV7-7 and TRBJ2-1; D tentatively reads TRBD1 or TRBD2 (5 bases each). From germline, CDR1 is SSHAT and CDR2 FNYEAQ (reference sequence). The CDR3 extends over 14 amino acids. Here the CDR3 reads CASSLAQGNNEQFF. Here the CDR3 DNA reads TGTGCTAGCAGCTTAGCGCAGGGAAACAATGAGCAGTTCTTC.

This clone was recorded a few times. The chain employs TRBV11-3 and TRBJ2-3; TRBD1 matches at 9 bases. J lost 6 bases, V lost 1 base, and 8 bases had no gene match. CDR1 is SGHNT, CDR2 YENEEA, per germline. The CDR3 extends over 16 amino acids. The CDR3 region is CASSLGGQGISDTQYF. CDR3 coding DNA: TGTGCCAGCAGCTTAGGGGGACAGGGAATTTCTGATACGCAGTATTTT.

The chain joins TRBV5-1 to TRBJ2-7, with a weak D call TRBD2 (6 bases). CDR1 is SGHRS and CDR2 is YFSETQ in the germline V gene. The CDR3 extends over 14 amino acids. V dropped 0 bases and J dropped 6 bases, with 13 bases sitting between them. CDR3 residues: CASSLEIGEVEQYF. For the CDR3, the DNA is TGCGCCAGCAGCTTGGAAATAGGGGAGGTCGAGCAGTACTTC.

The J gene is TRBJ1-5, the V gene TRBV6-6, with 8 nucleotides matching TRBD1. Germline loops: CDR1 MNHNY, CDR2 SVGAGI (reference sequence). This CDR3 has 15 residues. With 0 bases clipped from V and 5 bases from J, the junction kept 3 bases outside the gene matches. CDR3 region: CASSYSTGEDQPQHF. The DNA of the CDR3 is TGTGCCAGCAGTTACTCGACAGGGGAGGATCAGCCCCAGCATTTT.

This clone was counted a single time. The chain links TRBV4-1 to TRBJ2-3, with D perhaps matching TRBD1 (5 bases). V shed 3 bases and J shed 2 bases, with 12 bases lying between them. Germline CDR1 is MGHRA and CDR2 is YSYEKL. The CDR3 runs to 15 residues. CDR3: CASSQEGAATDTQYF. CDR3 in DNA: TGCGCCAGCAGCCAGGAAGGGGCTGCCACAGATACGCAGTATTTT.

This chain joins TRBV9 and TRBJ1-1, with 7 positions matching TRBD1. J lost 4 bases, V lost 3 bases, and 12 bases had no gene match. The germline CDR1 and CDR2 sequences are SGDLS and YYNGEE. The CDR3 has 16 residues. This chain's CDR3 is CASSGGTGVEATEAFF. CDR3 nucleotides: TGTGCCAGCAGCGGGGGTACAGGGGTGGAGGCCACTGAAGCTTTCTTT.

This clone was detected a few times. The CDR3 region is CASSLDSQGISYEQYF. CDR3 coding DNA: TGTGCCAGCAGCTTGGACTCCCAGGGGATTTCCTACGAGCAGTACTTC. V usage is TRBV11-3 and J usage is TRBJ2-7; D possibly corresponds to TRBD1 (6 bases). CDR3 size: 16 residues. From germline, CDR1 is SGHNT and CDR2 YENEEA. Trimming took off 3 bases at V and 1 base at J, with 16 bases between the two ends.

Judged by abundance, this clone is large. V usage is TRBV15 and J usage is TRBJ1-5; no definite D call. Germline V gives CDR1 LNHNV, CDR2 YYDKDF (reference sequence). Between the trimmed V and J ends, which lost 5 bases and 6 bases, there was a span of 11 bases. CDR3 length equals 13 residues. CDR3 bases: TGTGCCACCAGCTTCTATCCTCGTCAGCCCCAGCATTTT. This sequence encodes CATSFYPRQPQHF.

This chain uses TRBV7-6 with TRBJ2-1; TRBD1 agrees at 7 bases. J lost 2 bases, V lost 5 bases, and 6 bases had no gene match. CDR1 is SGHVS and CDR2 is FNYEAQ in the germline V gene. The CDR3 length is 15 residues. The CDR3 DNA is TGTGCCAGCAGCCGGGACAGTGAAACCTACAATGAGCAGTTCTTC. Translation gives CASSRDSETYNEQFF.

The table lists this clone with a count of one. The chain has TRBV13 and TRBJ2-7; no clear D gene. CDR1 and CDR2 from the germline V gene are PRHDT and FYEKMQ (reference sequence). This CDR3 is 14 amino acids long. Trimming took off 5 bases at V and 2 bases at J, with 13 bases between the two ends. The DNA for the CDR3 is TGTGCCAGCAGCGACTCGCGGCAAACCTACGAGCAGTACTTC. Amino acid sequence: CASSDSRQTYEQYF. Full variable domain (rest looked up from reference TRBV13 and TRBJ2-7): AAGVIQSPRHLIKEKRETATLKCYPIPRHDTVYWYQQGPGQDPQFLISFYEKMQSDKGSIPDRFSAQQFSDYHSELNMSSLELGDSALYFCASSDSRQTYEQYFGPGTRLTVT.

The table lists this clone with a few counts. The gene calls are TRBV7-9 and TRBJ2-7; D is unclear. CDR1 and CDR2 (germline): SEHNR, FQNEAQ (reference sequence). This CDR3 contains 13 residues. The germline V and J ends were trimmed by 5 bases and 0 bases, with 8 bases remaining between them. CDR3 DNA sequence: TGTGCCAGCAGCAAAGACAACTCCTACGAGCAGTACTTC. Amino acids: CASSKDNSYEQYF. Using reference TRBV7-9 and TRBJ2-7 for the parts outside the CDR3, the full variable domain is DTGVSQNPRHKITKRGQNVTFRCDPISEHNRLYWYRQTLGQGPEFLTYFQNEAQLEKSRLLSDRFSAERPKGSFSTLEIQRTEQGDSAMYLCASSKDNSYEQYFGPGTRLTVT.

V is TRBV6-1 and J is TRBJ1-6, with a weak D call TRBD1 (5 bases). Trimming left V 3 bases short and J 9 bases short, with 12 bases between. Germline assignment: CDR1 MNHNS and CDR2 SASEGT. The CDR3 length is 14 residues. The CDR3 protein is CASSDGRVGSPLHF. CDR3 nucleotides: TGTGCCAGCAGTGATGGCAGGGTCGGTTCACCCCTCCACTTT.